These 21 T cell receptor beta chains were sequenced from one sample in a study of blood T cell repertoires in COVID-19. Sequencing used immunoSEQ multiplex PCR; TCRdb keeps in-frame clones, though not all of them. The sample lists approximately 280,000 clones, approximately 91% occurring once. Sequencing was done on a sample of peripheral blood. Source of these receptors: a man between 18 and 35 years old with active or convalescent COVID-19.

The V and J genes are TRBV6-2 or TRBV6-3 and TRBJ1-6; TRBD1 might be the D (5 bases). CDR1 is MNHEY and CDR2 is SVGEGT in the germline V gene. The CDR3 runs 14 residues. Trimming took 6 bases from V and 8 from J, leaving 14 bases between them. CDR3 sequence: CASSLGLGYSPLHF. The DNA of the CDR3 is TGTGCCAGCAGCCTGGGACTGGGGTATTCACCCCTCCACTTT.

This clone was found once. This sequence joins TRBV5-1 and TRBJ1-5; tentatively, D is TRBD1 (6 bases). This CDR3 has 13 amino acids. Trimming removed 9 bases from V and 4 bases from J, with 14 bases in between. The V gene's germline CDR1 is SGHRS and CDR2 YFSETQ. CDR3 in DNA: TGCGCCATCCCTAAGGACAGAAATCAGCCCCAGCATTTT. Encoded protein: CAIPKDRNQPQHF.

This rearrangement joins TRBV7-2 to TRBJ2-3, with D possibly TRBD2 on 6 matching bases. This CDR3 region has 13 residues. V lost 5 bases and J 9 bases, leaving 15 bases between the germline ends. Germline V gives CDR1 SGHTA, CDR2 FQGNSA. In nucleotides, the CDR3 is TGTGCCAGCAGCGCGCGCGAGGCGGGAACGCAGTATTTT. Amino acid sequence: CASSAREAGTQYF.

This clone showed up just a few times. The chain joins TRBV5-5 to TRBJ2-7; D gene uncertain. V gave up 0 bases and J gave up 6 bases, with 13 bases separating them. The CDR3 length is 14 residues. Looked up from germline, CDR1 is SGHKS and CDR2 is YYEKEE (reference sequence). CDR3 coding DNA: TGTGCCAGCAGCTTGGCCTTACAGAGTCCCGAGCAGTACTTC. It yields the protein CASSLALQSPEQYF.

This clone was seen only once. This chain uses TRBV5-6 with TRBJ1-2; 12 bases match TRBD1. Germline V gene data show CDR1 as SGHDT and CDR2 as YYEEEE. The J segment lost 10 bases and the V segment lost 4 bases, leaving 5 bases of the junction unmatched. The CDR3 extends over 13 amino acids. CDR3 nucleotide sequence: TGTGCCAGCAGCACCGGGACAGGGGGCTACTACACCTTC. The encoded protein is CASSTGTGGYYTF.

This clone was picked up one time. CDR3 DNA sequence: TGTGCCAGCAGCCGAGGGGGGGCAGGCCAGGTGGGTTCACCCCTCCACTTT. Translation: CASSRGGAGQVGSPLHF. The genes are TRBV11-2 and TRBJ1-6; D might be TRBD1 (6 bases). V gave up 5 bases and J gave up 9 bases, with 23 bases separating them. CDR1 is SGHAT, CDR2 FQNNGV, per germline. This CDR3 region has 17 residues.

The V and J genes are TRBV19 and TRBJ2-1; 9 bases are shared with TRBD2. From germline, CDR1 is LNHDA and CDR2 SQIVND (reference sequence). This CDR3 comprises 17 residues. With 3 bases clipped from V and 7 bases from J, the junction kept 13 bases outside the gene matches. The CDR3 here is CASSISGSGSPGNEQFF. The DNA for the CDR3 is TGTGCCAGTAGTATTAGTGGTAGCGGGAGCCCAGGGAATGAGCAGTTCTTC.

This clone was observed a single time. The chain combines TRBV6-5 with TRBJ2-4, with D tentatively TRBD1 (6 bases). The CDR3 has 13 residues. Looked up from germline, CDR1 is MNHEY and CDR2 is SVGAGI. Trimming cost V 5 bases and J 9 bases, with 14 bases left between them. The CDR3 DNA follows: TGTGCCAGCAGTCCCCCCGAAGGGGGCATTCAGTACTTC. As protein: CASSPPEGGIQYF.

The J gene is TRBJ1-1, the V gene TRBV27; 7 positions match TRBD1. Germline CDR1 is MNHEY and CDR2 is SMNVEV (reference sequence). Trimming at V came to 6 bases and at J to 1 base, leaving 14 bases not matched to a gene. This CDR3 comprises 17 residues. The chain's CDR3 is CASSATLQWTGNTEAFF. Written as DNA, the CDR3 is TGTGCCAGCAGCGCTACACTTCAATGGACAGGGAACACTGAAGCTTTCTTT.

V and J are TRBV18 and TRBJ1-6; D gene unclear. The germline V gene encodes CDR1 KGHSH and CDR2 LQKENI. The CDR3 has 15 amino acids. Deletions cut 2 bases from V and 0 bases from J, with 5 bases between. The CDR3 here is CASSPESSYNSPLHF. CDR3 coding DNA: TGTGCCAGCTCACCAGAGAGCTCCTATAATTCACCCCTCCACTTT.

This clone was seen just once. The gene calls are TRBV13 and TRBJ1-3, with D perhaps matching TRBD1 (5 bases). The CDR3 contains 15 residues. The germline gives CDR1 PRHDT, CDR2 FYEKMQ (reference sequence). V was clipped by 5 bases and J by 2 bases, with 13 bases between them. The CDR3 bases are TGTGCCAGCAGCGTGGGGGGACGCCCTGGAAACACCATATATTTT. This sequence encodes CASSVGGRPGNTIYF. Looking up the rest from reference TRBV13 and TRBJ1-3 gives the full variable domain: AAGVIQSPRHLIKEKRETATLKCYPIPRHDTVYWYQQGPGQDPQFLISFYEKMQSDKGSIPDRFSAQQFSDYHSELNMSSLELGDSALYFCASSVGGRPGNTIYFGEGSWLTVV.

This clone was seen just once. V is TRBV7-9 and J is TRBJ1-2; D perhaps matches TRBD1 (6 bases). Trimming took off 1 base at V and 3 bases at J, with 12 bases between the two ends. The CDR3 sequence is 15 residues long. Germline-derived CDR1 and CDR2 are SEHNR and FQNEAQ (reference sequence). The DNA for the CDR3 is TGTGCCAGCAGCTTAGATTTGGGGGGGCACTATGGCTACACCTTC. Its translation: CASSLDLGGHYGYTF.

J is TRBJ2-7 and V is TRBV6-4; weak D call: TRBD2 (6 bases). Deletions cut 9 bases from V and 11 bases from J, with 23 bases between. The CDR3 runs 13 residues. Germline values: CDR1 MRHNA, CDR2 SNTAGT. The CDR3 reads CASRGCMSQKEYF. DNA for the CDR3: TGTGCCAGTCGGGGGTGTATGTCGCAGAAGGAGTACTTC.

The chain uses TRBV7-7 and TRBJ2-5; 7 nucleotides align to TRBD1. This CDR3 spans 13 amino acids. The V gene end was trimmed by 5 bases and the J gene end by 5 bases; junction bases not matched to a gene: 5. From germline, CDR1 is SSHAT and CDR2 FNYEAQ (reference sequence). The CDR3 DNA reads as TGTGCCAGCAGCCCGACAGGGACGGAGACCCAGTACTTC. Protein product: CASSPTGTETQYF.

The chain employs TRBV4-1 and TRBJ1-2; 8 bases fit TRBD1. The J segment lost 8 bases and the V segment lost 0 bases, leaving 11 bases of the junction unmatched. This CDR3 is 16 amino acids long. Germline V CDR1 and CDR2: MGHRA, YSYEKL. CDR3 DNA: TGCGCCAGCAGCCAAGATTTAATCCCCCCAGGGGGCGGCTACACCTTC. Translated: CASSQDLIPPGGGYTF.

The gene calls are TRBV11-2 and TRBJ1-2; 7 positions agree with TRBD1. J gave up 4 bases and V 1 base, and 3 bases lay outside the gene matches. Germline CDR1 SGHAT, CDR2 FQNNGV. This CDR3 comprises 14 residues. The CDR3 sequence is CASSLVAGGYGYTF. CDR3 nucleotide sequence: TGTGCCAGCAGCTTAGTTGCAGGGGGCTATGGCTACACCTTC.

The CDR3 loop is CASSYSSRTGSLYEQYF. DNA of the CDR3: TGTGCCAGCAGTTACTCCTCCCGGACAGGGAGCCTCTACGAGCAGTACTTC. The rearrangement uses TRBV6-2 or TRBV6-3 and TRBJ2-7, with 8 nucleotides matching TRBD1. The CDR3 is made up of 17 amino acids. The V segment lost 0 bases and the J segment 3 bases; nucleotides outside the gene matches: 10. Germline V gene data show CDR1 as MNHEY and CDR2 as SVGEGT.

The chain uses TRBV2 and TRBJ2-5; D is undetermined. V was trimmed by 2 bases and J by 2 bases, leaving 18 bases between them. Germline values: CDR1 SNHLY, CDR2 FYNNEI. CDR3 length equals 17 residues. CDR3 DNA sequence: TGTGCCAGCAGTGAAACACGAAATATTTTCTCTCAAGAGACCCAGTACTTC. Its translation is CASSETRNIFSQETQYF.

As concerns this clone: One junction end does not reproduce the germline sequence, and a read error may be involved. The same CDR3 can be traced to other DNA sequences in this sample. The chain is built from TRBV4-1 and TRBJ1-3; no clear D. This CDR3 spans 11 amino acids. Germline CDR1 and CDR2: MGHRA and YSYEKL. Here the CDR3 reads CASSYGDTIYF. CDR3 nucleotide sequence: TGCGCTAGCAGCTATGGAGACACCATATATTTT.

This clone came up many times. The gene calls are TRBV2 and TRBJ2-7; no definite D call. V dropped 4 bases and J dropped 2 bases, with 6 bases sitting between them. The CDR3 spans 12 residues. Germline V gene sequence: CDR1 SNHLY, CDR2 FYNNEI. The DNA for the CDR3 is TGTGCCAGCAGTGCTATACCCTACGAGCAGTACTTC. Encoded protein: CASSAIPYEQYF.

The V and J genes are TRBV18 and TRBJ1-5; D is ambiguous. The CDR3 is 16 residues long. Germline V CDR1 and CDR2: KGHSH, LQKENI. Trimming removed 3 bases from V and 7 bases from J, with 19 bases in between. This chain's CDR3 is CASSPTGLASGQPQHF. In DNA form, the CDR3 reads TGTGCCAGCTCACCTACGGGATTGGCCAGCGGCCAGCCCCAGCATTTT.